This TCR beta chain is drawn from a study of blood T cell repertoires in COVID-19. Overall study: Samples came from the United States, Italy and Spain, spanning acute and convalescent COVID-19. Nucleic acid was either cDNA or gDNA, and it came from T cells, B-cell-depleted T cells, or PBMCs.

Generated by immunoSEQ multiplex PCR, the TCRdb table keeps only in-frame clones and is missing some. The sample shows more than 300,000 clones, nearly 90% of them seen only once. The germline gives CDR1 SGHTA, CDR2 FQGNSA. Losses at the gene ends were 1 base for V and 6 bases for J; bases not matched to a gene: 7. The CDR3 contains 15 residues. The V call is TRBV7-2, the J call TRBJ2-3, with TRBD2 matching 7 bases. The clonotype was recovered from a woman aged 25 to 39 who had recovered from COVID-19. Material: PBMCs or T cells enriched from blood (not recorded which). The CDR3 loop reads CASSLVAGVRDTQYF. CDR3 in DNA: TGTGCCAGCAGCTTAGTTGCGGGGGTCCGGGATACGCAGTATTTT. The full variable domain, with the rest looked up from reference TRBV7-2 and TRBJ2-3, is GAGVSQSPSNKVTEKGKDVELRCDPISGHTALYWYRQSLGQGLEFLIYFQGNSAPDKSGLPSDRFSAERTGGSVSTLTIQRTQQEDSAVYLCASSLVAGVRDTQYFGPGTRLTVL.